The 12 T cell receptor beta chains in this list originate from one sample, sequenced in a study of regulatory T cells in long-lasting Graves disease. Investigators prepared the TCR beta libraries by applying iRepertoire HTBI primers and Arm-PCR of CDR3 regions. TCRdb redid the calling of the multiplex PCR reads with MiXCR, one entry per CDR3 protein. The data hold roughly 490,000 distinct CDR3 sequences, with about 20% observed a single time. Time point meaning: persistent/refractory GD, antithyroid drugs over 5 years with positive TRAb. RNA from PBMCs was the source of the TCR library. This sample comprised peripheral blood mononuclear cells (PBMCs), obtained when the disease was refractory, from a patient treated with antithyroid drugs. The receptors were sampled from a female donor with Graves disease.

This clonotype was counted many times. V gene TRBV7-2 combines with J gene TRBJ1-3, with a tentative D call TRBD1 (5 bases). With 5 bases removed from V and 0 bases from J, the gap between germline ends came to 8 bases. CDR3 length: 14 amino acids. The germline V gene encodes CDR1 SGHTA and CDR2 FQGNSA. CDR3 coding DNA: TGTGCCAGCAGCCCGGGGGGCTCTGGAAACACCATATATTTT. As protein: CASSPGGSGNTIYF.

Many counts were recorded for this clonotype. This chain links TRBV28 with TRBJ2-5, with no clear D. Germline assignment: CDR1 MDHEN and CDR2 SYDVKM. The CDR3 loop spans 14 amino acids. The V gene lost 5 bases and the J gene lost 5 bases, with 15 bases spanning the gap. The CDR3 DNA is TGTGCCAGCAGTACCCTTTCTCCCGGGGAGACCCAGTACTTC. Translation gives CASSTLSPGETQYF.

There are many counts of this clonotype. The chain is built from TRBV7-3 and TRBJ2-5, with D uncertain. The CDR3 contains 13 residues. V dropped 4 bases and J dropped 4 bases, with 10 bases sitting between them. Germline CDR1 SGHTA, CDR2 FQGTGA. CDR3 sequence (DNA): TGTGCCAGCAGCTCCGGTGGGATAGAGACCCAGTACTTC. Amino acids: CASSSGGIETQYF.

This clonotype was observed a handful of times. V gene TRBV25-1 combines with J gene TRBJ1-2; weak D call: TRBD1 (6 bases). Germline V gene data show CDR1 as MGHDK and CDR2 as SYGVNS. The CDR3 length is 12 residues. Trimming took 5 bases from V and 6 from J, leaving 10 bases between them. The CDR3 DNA is TGTGCCAGCAGTAAAAACAGGGATGGCTACACCTTC. Its translation: CASSKNRDGYTF.

The V call is TRBV7-9, the J call TRBJ2-3, with 7 bases that match TRBD1. The V gene end was trimmed by 4 bases and the J gene end by 0 bases; junction bases not matched to a gene: 7. Germline CDR1 reads SEHNR; CDR2 reads FQNEAQ (reference sequence). CDR3 length: 16 amino acids. The CDR3 DNA is TGTGCCAGCAGCTCGGGACAGACGCCTAGCACAGATACGCAGTATTTT. Its protein product is CASSSGQTPSTDTQYF.

This clonotype occurred a few times. A read error is possible here, since a much larger clone lies one base away. The V gene is TRBV5-7, the J gene TRBJ2-7, with a weak D call TRBD1 (5 bases). Being an ORF, TRBV5-7 has a function that is uncertain. Trimming took 4 bases from V and 5 from J, leaving 7 bases between them. CDR3 length equals 11 residues. The CDR3 loop is CASSAGNEQYF. In DNA, the CDR3 is TGTGCCAGCAGCGCAGGGAACGAGCAGTACTTC.

There are many counts of this clonotype. The CDR3 loop reads CATSRLDRGTEQFF. The CDR3, as DNA: TGTGCCACCAGCAGACTAGACCGGGGCACTGAGCAGTTCTTC. The J gene is TRBJ2-1, the V gene TRBV15; D possibly matches TRBD1 or TRBD2 (5 bases each). Germline V gene lookup returns CDR1 LNHNV and CDR2 YYDKDF (reference sequence). CDR3 length: 14 residues. Deletions cut 2 bases from V and 9 bases from J, with 14 bases between.

This clonotype was observed at least ten times. This chain joins TRBV19 and TRBJ2-7; TRBD2 agrees at 8 bases. CDR1 LNHDA and CDR2 SQIVND come from the germline V gene (reference sequence). With V trimmed by 3 bases and J by 5 bases, 6 bases remained unmatched. This CDR3 has 14 amino acids. CDR3 nucleotide sequence: TGTGCCAGTAGTATTACCAGCGGGGGTAACGAGCAGTACTTC. It encodes CASSITSGGNEQYF. Looking up the rest from reference TRBV19 and TRBJ2-7 gives the full variable domain: DGGITQSPKYLFRKEGQNVTLSCEQNLNHDAMYWYRQDPGQGLRLIYYSQIVNDFQKGDIAEGYSVSREKKESFPLTVTSAQKNPTAFYLCASSITSGGNEQYFGPGTRLTVT.

This clonotype was seen many times. The chain is built from TRBV28 and TRBJ1-2, with 10 bases lining up with TRBD1. Per germline, CDR1 MDHEN and CDR2 SYDVKM. The junction had 13 bases not matched to a gene; V was cut back by 5 bases and J by 4 bases. This CDR3 region has 17 residues. The CDR3 loop is CASSVPPPGQGTYGYTF. CDR3 in DNA: TGTGCCAGCAGTGTACCCCCCCCGGGACAGGGGACCTATGGCTACACCTTC.

This chain joins TRBV9 and TRBJ1-1; D is perhaps TRBD1 (5 bases). From germline, CDR1 is SGDLS and CDR2 YYNGEE. The CDR3 contains 14 residues. V was cut by 0 bases and J by 11 bases, with 17 bases left in between. The CDR3 coding sequence is TGTGCCAGCAGCGTAGCAGGGCAGGGACGATTGGCTTTCTTT. It is translated as CASSVAGQGRLAFF.

The V and J genes are TRBV15 and TRBJ2-7; 7 bases agree with TRBD2. Germline-derived CDR1 and CDR2 are LNHNV and YYDKDF (reference sequence). Trimming removed 0 bases from V and 6 bases from J; junction bases left unmatched: 2. The CDR3 contains 13 residues. CDR3 residues: CATSRDLAGEQYF. DNA for the CDR3: TGTGCCACCAGCAGAGATTTAGCGGGCGAGCAGTACTTC. Based on the CDR3 plus reference TRBV15 and TRBJ2-7, the full variable domain is DAMVIQNPRYQVTQFGKPVTLSCSQTLNHNVMYWYQQKSSQAPKLLFHYYDKDFNNEADTPDNFQSRRPNTSFCFLDIRSPGLGDTAMYLCATSRDLAGEQYFGPGTRLTVT.

Only a few counts were recorded for this clonotype. The gene calls are TRBV29-1 and TRBJ2-7; 10 bases map to TRBD2. CDR1 is SQVTM and CDR2 is ANQGSEA in the germline V gene. V shed 0 bases and J 1 base; nucleotides not matched to a gene: 6. The CDR3 spans 16 residues. The CDR3 reads CSVEDAPTSGSYEQYF. The CDR3 bases are TGCAGCGTTGAAGACGCCCCGACTAGCGGGTCCTACGAGCAGTACTTC.